What follows is one T cell receptor beta chain and its context. What it binds is not known. The CDR3 has 13 amino acids. This record comes from a study of cytomegalovirus exposure and HLA in healthy donors. Study results and limitations: It was shown in a later analysis that HLA-associated TCR beta chains were more clonally expanded than other, equally common chains. On later analysis, the bulk of CMV-associated TCR beta chains appeared to be HLA-restricted. A likely sequencing artifact accounted for one observed cluster of highly shared sequence variants.

PCR amplification relied on 60 Vbeta primers (plus 13 Jbeta primers). The protocol was immunoSEQ multiplex PCR, while the TCRdb copy is restricted to in-frame clones and leaves out a portion. The sample consists of around 100,000 clones, around 65% of them appearing once. Material for sequencing was PBMCs. V gene TRBV21-1 combines with J gene TRBJ2-1; no DNA check was done on the table's D call, TRBD1. TRBV21-1 is described as a pseudogene. The source is a woman between 50 and 59 years old in good health and CMV-seronegative. In DNA, the CDR3 is TGTGCCAGCAGCAAAGTCAATTACAATGAGCAGTTCTTC. It specifies CASSKVNYNEQFF.